This T cell receptor beta chain was found in a study of blood T cell repertoires in COVID-19. Study summary: PBMCs, B-cell-depleted T cells, or T cells provided the cDNA or gDNA that made up the material.

Trimming removed 5 bases at V and 0 bases at J, with 13 bases between. Germline assignment: CDR1 SGHVS and CDR2 FNYEAQ. This CDR3 is 15 amino acids long. Per the original data handling: Nucleated cell number was recorded as an estimate derived from reference gene primer amplification. Profiled with immunoSEQ multiplex PCR; TCRdb holds only in-frame clones, not every one. The V and J calls and the clone size are those of that table, but D and trimming were determined from the DNA. The sample lists tens of thousands of clones, about 89% seen once, with roughly 1% in the top ten. The sequence was obtained from a woman in her 50s with acute COVID-19. The sequenced sample consisted of PBMCs or T cells enriched from blood (not recorded which). This sequence joins TRBV7-6 and TRBJ1-1; TRBD1 might be the D (5 bases). The CDR3 sequence is CASSVWRGVNTEAFF. In DNA, the CDR3 is TGTGCCAGCAGCGTCTGGCGGGGGGTGAACACTGAAGCTTTCTTT.